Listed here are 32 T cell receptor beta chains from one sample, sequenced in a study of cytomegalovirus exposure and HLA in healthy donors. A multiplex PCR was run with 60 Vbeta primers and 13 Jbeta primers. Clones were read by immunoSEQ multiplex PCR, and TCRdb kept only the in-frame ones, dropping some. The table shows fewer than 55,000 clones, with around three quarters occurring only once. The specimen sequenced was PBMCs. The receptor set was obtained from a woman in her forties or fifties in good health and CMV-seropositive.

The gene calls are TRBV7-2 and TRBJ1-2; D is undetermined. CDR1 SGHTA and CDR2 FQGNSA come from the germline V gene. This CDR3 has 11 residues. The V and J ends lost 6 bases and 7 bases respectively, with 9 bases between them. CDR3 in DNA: TGTGCCAGCAGTAACACGGGTGGCTACACCTTC. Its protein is CASSNTGGYTF.

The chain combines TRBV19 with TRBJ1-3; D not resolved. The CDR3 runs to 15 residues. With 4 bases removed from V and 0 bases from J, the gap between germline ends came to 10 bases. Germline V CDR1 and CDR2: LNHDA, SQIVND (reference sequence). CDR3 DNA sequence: TGTGCCAGTAGTACTGACCGGAGCTCTGGAAACACCATATATTTT. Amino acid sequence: CASSTDRSSGNTIYF.

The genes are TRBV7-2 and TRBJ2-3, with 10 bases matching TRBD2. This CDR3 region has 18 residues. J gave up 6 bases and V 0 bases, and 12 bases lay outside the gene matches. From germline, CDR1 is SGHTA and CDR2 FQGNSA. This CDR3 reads CASSLAQSSGGRGDTQYF. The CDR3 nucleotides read TGTGCCAGCAGCTTAGCGCAATCTAGCGGGGGCAGAGGGGATACGCAGTATTTT.

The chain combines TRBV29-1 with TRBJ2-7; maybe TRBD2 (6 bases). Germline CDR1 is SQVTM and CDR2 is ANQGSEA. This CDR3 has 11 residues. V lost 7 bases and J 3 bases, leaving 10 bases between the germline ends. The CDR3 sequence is CSGGTDYEQYF. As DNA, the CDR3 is TGCAGCGGGGGGACTGACTACGAGCAGTACTTC.

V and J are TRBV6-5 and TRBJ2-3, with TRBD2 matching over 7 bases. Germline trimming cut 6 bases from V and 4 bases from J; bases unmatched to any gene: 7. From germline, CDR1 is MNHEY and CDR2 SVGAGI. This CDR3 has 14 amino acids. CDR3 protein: CASRRAGFADTQYF. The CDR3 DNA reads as TGTGCCAGCAGGAGAGCGGGGTTCGCAGATACGCAGTATTTT.

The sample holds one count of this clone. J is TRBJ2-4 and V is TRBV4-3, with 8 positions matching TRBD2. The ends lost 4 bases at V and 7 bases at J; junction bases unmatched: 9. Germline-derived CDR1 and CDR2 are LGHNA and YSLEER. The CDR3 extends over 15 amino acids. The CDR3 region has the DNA TGCGCCAGCAGCCTCAGAGCGGGGGAAGCTAACATTCAGTACTTC. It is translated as CASSLRAGEANIQYF.

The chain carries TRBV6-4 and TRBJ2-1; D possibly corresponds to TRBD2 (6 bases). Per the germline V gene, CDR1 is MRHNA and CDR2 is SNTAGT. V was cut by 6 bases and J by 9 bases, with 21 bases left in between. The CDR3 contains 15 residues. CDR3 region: CASRTSPGDPSEQFF. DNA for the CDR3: TGTGCCAGCAGAACTAGCCCGGGAGATCCTAGTGAGCAGTTCTTC.

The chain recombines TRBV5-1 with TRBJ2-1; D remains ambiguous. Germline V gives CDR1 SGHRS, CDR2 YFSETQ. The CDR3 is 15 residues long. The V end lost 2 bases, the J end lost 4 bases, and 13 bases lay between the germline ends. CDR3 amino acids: CASSLGGVGYNEQFF. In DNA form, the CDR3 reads TGCGCCAGCAGCTTAGGCGGCGTTGGGTACAATGAGCAGTTCTTC.

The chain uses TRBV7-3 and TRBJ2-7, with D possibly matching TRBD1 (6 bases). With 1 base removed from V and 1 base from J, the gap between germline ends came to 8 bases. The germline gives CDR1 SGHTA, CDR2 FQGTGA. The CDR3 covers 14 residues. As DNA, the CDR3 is TGTGCCAGCAGCTTAAACAGGGTTTCCTACGAGCAGTACTTC. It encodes CASSLNRVSYEQYF.

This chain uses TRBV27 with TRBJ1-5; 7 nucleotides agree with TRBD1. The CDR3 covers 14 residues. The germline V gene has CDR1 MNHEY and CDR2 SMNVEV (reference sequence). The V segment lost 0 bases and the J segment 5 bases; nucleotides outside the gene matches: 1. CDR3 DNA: TGTGCCAGCAGTTTATCCAGGGGGGATCAGCCCCAGCATTTT. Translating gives CASSLSRGDQPQHF.

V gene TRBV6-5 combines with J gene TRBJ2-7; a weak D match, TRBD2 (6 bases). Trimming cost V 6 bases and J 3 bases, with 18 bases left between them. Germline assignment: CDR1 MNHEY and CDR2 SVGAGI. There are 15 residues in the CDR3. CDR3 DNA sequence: TGTGCCAGCAGAGGGACCGGGACTCCTTACTACGAGCAGTACTTC. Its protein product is CASRGTGTPYYEQYF.

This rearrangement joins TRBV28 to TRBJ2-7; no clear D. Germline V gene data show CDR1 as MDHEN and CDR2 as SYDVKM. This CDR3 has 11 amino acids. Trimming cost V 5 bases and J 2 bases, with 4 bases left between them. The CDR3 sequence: CASSPAYEQYF. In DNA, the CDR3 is TGTGCCAGCAGTCCCGCCTACGAGCAGTACTTC.

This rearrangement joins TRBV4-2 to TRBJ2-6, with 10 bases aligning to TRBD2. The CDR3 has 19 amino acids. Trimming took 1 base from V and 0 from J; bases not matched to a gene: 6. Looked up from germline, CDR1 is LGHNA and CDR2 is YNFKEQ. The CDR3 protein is CASSQAPLAGRSGANVLTF. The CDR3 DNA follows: TGTGCCAGCAGCCAAGCCCCACTAGCGGGGCGCTCTGGGGCCAACGTCCTGACTTTC.

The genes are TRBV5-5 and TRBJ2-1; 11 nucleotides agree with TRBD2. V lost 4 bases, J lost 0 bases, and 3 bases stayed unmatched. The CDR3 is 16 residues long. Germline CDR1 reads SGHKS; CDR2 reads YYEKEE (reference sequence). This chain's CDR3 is CASSRLAGSSYNEQFF. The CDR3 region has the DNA TGTGCCAGCAGCCGACTAGCGGGAAGCTCCTACAATGAGCAGTTCTTC.

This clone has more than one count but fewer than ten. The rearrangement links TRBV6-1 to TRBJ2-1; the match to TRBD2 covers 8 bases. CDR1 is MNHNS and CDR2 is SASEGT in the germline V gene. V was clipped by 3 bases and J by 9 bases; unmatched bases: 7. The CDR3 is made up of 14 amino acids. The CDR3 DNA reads TGTGCCAGCAGTGAGGGGGTCCGGGGGGGTGAGCAGTTCTTC. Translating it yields CASSEGVRGGEQFF.

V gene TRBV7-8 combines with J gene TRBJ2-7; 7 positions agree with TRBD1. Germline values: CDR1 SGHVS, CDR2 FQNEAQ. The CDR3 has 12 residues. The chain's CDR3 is CASSFAHEDRQV. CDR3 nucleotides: TGTGCCAGCAGTTTTGCTCACGAGGACAGGCAGGTC.

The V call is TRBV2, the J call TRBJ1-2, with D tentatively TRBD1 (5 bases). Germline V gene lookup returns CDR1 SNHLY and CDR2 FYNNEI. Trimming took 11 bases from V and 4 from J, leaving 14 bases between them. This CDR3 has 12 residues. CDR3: CAGSTDVYGYTF. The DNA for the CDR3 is TGTGCCGGGTCGACAGACGTCTATGGCTACACCTTC.

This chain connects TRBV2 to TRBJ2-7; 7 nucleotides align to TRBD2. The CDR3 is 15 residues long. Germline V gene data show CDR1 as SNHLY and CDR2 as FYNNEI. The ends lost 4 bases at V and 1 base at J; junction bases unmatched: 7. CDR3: CASSARSSGSYEQYF. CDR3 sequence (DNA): TGTGCCAGCAGTGCCCGATCTAGCGGATCCTACGAGCAGTACTTC.

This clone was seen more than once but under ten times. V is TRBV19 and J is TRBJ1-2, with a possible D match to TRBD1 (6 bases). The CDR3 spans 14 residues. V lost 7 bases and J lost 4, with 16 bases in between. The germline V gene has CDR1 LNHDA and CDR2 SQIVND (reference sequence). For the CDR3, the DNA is TGTGCCAGTATTTCTTTCGACAGGACCTATGGCTACACCTTC. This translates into CASISFDRTYGYTF.

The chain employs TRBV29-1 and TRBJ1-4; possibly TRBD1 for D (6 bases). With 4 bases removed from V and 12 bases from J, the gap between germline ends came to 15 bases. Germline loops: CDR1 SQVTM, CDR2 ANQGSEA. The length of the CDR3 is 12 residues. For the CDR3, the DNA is TGCAGCGTTGCCGGTGATTCAGGGGAACTGTTTTTT. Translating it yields CSVAGDSGELFF.

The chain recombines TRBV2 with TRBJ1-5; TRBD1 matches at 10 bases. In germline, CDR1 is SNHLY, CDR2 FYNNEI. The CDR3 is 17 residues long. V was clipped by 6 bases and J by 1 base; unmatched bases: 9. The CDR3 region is CASRVGQGLISNQPQHF. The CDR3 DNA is TGTGCCAGCAGGGTGGGACAGGGGCTTATAAGCAATCAGCCCCAGCATTTT.

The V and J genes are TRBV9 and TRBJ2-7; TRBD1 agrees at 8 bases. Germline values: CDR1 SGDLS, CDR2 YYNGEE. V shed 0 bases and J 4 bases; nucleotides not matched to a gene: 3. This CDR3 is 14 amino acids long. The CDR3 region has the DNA TGTGCCAGCAGCGTAGGGACAGGGAAATACGAGCAGTACTTC. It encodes CASSVGTGKYEQYF.

The CDR3 sequence: CASSYSQGRNNEQFF. The CDR3 nucleotides are TGTGCCAGCAGTTACAGCCAGGGCCGAAACAATGAGCAGTTCTTC. The chain combines TRBV6-6 with TRBJ2-1; a weak D match, TRBD1 (5 bases). Per germline, CDR1 MNHNY and CDR2 SVGAGI (reference sequence). This CDR3 is built from 15 residues. Between the trimmed V and J ends, which lost 2 bases and 5 bases, there was a span of 13 bases.

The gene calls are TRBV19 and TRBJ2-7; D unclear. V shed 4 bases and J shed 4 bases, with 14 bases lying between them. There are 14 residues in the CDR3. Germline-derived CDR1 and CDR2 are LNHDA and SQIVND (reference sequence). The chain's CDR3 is CASSNPRDRYEQYF. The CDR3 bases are TGTGCCAGTAGTAACCCCCGTGATCGGTACGAGCAGTACTTC.

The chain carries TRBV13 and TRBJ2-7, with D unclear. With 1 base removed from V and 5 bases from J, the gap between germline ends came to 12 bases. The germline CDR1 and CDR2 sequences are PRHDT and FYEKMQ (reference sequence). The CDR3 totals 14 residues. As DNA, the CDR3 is TGTGCCAGCAGCTTAGTGGGTAGCCGGCACGAGCAGTACTTC. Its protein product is CASSLVGSRHEQYF. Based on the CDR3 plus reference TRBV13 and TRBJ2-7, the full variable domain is AAGVIQSPRHLIKEKRETATLKCYPIPRHDTVYWYQQGPGQDPQFLISFYEKMQSDKGSIPDRFSAQQFSDYHSELNMSSLELGDSALYFCASSLVGSRHEQYFGPGTRLTVT.

CDR3: CASSYRGLIYNEQFF. Here the CDR3 DNA reads TGTGCCAGCAGCTATAGGGGGCTTATCTACAATGAGCAGTTCTTC. V is TRBV14 and J is TRBJ2-1, with 7 bases lining up with TRBD1. Unmatched junction bases numbered 7, after V lost 5 bases and J lost 3 bases. In germline, CDR1 is SGHDN, CDR2 FVKESK. The CDR3 is made up of 15 amino acids.

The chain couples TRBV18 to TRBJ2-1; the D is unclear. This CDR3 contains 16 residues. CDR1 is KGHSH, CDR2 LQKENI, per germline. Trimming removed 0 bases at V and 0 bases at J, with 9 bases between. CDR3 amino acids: CASSPPSASSYNEQFF. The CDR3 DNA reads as TGTGCCAGCTCACCACCGAGCGCGAGCTCCTACAATGAGCAGTTCTTC.

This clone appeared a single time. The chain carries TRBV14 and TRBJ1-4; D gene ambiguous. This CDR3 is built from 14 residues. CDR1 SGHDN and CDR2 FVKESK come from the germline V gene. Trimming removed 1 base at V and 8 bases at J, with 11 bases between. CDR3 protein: CASSQVHLGEKLFF. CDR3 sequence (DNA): TGTGCCAGCAGCCAAGTACACCTAGGAGAAAAACTGTTTTTT. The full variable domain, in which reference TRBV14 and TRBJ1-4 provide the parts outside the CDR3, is EAGVTQFPSHSVIEKGQTVTLRCDPISGHDNLYWYRRVMGKEIKFLLHFVKESKQDESGMPNNRFLAERTGGTYSTLKVQPAELEDSGVYFCASSQVHLGEKLFFGSGTQLSVL.

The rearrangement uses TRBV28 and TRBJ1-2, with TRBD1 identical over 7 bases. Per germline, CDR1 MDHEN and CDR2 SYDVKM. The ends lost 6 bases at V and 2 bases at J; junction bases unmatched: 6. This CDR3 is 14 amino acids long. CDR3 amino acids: CASSSDRLNYGYTF. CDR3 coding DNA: TGTGCCAGCAGCTCGGACAGGCTCAACTATGGCTACACCTTC.

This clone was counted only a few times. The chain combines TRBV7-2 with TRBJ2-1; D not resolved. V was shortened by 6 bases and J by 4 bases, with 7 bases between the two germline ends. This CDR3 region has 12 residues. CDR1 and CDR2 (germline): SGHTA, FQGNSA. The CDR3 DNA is TGTGCCAGCAGTTATGAGTACAATGAGCAGTTCTTC. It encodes CASSYEYNEQFF.

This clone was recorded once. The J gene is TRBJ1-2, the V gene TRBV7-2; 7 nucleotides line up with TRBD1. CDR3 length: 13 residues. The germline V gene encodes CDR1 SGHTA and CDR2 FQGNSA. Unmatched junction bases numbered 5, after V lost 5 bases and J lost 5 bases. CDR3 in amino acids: CASSPGTEYGYTF. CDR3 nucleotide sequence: TGTGCCAGCAGCCCCGGGACAGAGTATGGCTACACCTTC.

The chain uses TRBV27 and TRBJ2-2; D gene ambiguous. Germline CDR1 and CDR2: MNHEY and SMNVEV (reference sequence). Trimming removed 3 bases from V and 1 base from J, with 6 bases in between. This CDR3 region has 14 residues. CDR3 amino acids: CASSFPGNTGELFF. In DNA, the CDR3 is TGTGCCAGCAGTTTTCCGGGGAACACCGGGGAGCTGTTTTTT.